The T cell receptor (beta chain) described here comes from a study of regulatory T cells in long-lasting Graves disease. In this sample, this clonotype turned up many times. With iRepertoire HTBI primers and Arm-PCR of CDR3 regions, TCR beta libraries were built. TCRdb itself ran the multiplex PCR reads through MiXCR, one entry per CDR3 protein. This sample has some 500,000 distinct CDR3 sequences, with approximately 13% found just once. The CDR3 spans 12 residues. Trimming removed 7 bases from V and 5 bases from J; junction bases left unmatched: 5. Germline V gene lookup returns CDR1 DFQATT and CDR2 SNEGSKA (reference sequence). Time point meaning: newly diagnosed GD, antithyroid drugs for less than 3 months. PBMC-derived RNA was used for the TCR library. This sample was shared with a second study, whose subject was T cells in Graves' hyperthyroidism and ophthalmopathy. That study adds: Calling Graves' hyperthyroidism stable meant ophthalmopathy did not progress within 18 months. Using the HTBI primer set, a first-round RT-PCR was run on the TCR CDR3. Prediction of ophthalmopathy progression came a median roughly 6.7 months pre-onset.

The rearrangement joins TRBV20-1 to TRBJ2-1, with 7 bases lining up with TRBD2. This sequence originates from a man aged 25-45 years with Graves disease. Sequenced material: peripheral blood mononuclear cells (PBMCs), taken at new diagnosis, from a patient treated with antithyroid drugs. In nucleotides, the CDR3 is TGCAGTGTGCAGAGCGGGAACAATGAGCAGTTCTTC. Translated, it gives CSVQSGNNEQFF.